This T cell receptor (beta chain) emerged from a study of PD-1 blockade in classical Hodgkin lymphoma. As for the study in general: Patients were infused with nivolumab 3 mg/kg every 2 weeks.

The repertoire was sequenced with immunoSEQ multiplex PCR; TCRdb's copy has only in-frame clones and lacks some. Of about 7,900 clones in the sample, approximately 78% were seen once. With regard to this clone: What it binds is unknown.

CDR1 is MNHEY, CDR2 SVGAGI, per germline. The CDR3 spans 16 residues. V dropped 0 bases and J dropped 2 bases, with 14 bases sitting between them. Study-wide findings and caveats: Healthy donors reportedly exceeded newly diagnosed patients in baseline TCR diversity. Researchers reported that CD4+ TCR diversity, though not CD8+, rose significantly by C4D1.

The time point was: cycle 4 day 1 (C4D1), after 6 weeks of nivolumab. Every one of the patients relapsed after autologous stem cell transplantation (brentuximab vedotin exposure was variable). Sequencing used peripheral blood mononuclear cells (PBMCs), obtained before the fourth cycle of nivolumab. This clonotype was sampled from a human donor with classical Hodgkin lymphoma. The rearrangement uses TRBV6-5 and TRBJ2-7; maybe TRBD2 (6 bases). CDR3 nucleotides: TGTGCCAGCAGTTACTCGACCAGCGGGTTAGCCTACGAGCAGTACTTC. Protein sequence: CASSYSTSGLAYEQYF.